This T cell receptor (beta chain) originates from a study of T cell therapy after organ transplantation. Across the whole study: 4 to 8 weeks after therapy completion, short-term post-therapy blood was collected. The study, taken as a whole, reports: Post-therapy reconstitution appeared to include transferred and endogenous clonotypes.

As for time point: 4-8 weeks after completion of therapy. These patients had received solid-organ transplants and had drug-resistant or recurrent cytomegalovirus. Comment on this clone: Its antigen is undetermined.

The trim removed 1 base at V and 6 bases at J, leaving 3 bases unmatched. CDR1 and CDR2 (germline): LNHNV, YYDKDF (reference sequence). The CDR3 length is 14 residues. Using immunoSEQ multiplex PCR, the repertoire was profiled, and TCRdb retains in-frame clones only, with some absent. The sample holds 5,500 to 6,500 clones, about two thirds seen once. The chain couples TRBV15 to TRBJ2-7, with 10 nucleotides matching TRBD2. The sequence was collected from a human patient who had received a solid organ transplant and had CMV disease. A subset of T cells may come from the graft donor. Source: CD8+ T cells from blood, taken after autologous CMV-specific T cell therapy. The CDR3 nucleotides are TGTGCCACCAGCAGAGGGCTAGCGGGAGCCGAGCAGTACTTC. This encodes CATSRGLAGAEQYF.